This T cell receptor beta chain was identified during a study of control samples from healthy donors and cancer patients. The germline CDR1 and CDR2 sequences are DFQATT and SNEGSKA (reference sequence). CDR3 length: 15 residues. V lost 3 bases, J lost 8 bases, and 19 bases lay in between. Generated by immunoSEQ multiplex PCR, the TCRdb table keeps only in-frame clones and is missing some. Among around 250,000 clones, around 80% were seen once, and the ten largest hold 13%. The sample comprised PBMCs. The chain combines TRBV20-1 with TRBJ1-4; D is ambiguous. The sequence derives from a woman aged 60-75 years with lung cancer. In DNA form, the CDR3 reads TGCAGTGCTAGTCGATGGCAGGCCAGGCAGGAAAAACTGTTTTTT. Its translation: CSASRWQARQEKLFF.